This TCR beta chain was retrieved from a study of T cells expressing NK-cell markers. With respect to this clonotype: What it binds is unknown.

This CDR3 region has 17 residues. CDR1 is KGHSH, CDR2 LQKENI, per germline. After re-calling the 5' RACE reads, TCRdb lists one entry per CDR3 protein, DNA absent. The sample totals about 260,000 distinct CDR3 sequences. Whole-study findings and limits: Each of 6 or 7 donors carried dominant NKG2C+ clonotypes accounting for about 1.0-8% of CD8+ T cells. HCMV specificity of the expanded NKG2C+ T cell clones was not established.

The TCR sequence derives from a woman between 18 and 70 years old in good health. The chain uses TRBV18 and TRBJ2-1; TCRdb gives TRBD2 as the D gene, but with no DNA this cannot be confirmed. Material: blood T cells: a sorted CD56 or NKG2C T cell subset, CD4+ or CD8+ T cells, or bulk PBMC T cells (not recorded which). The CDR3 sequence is CASSPLAGGSSYNEQFF. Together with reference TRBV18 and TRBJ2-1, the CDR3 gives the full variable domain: NAGVMQNPRHLVRRRGQEARLRCSPMKGHSHVYWYRQLPEEGLKFMVYLQKENIIDESGMPKERFSAEFPKEGPSILRIQQVVRGDSAAYFCASSPLAGGSSYNEQFFGPGTRLTVL.